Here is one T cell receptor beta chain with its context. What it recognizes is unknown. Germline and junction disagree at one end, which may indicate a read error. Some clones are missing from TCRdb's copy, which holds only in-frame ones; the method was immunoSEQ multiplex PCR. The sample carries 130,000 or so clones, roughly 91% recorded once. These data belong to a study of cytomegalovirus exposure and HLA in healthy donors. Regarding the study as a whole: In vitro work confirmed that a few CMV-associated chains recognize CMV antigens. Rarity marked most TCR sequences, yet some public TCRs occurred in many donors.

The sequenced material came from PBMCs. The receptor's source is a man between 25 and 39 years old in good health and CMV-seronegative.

Here the CDR3 DNA reads TGTGCCAGTAATCAGGGAGGGAAATCTGACTTC. Translation gives CASNQGGKSDF. The V call is TRBV19, the J call TRBJ1-2; possibly TRBD1 for D (5 bases). The CDR3 sequence is 11 residues long. Germline CDR1 LNHDA, CDR2 SQIVND (reference sequence).